Shown below are 10 T cell receptor beta chains from a single sample sequenced in a study of blood T cell repertoires in COVID-19. Produced via immunoSEQ multiplex PCR; TCRdb's table is partial and in-frame only. The sample shows around 240,000 clones, about nine tenths of them seen only once. The sample taken for sequencing was PBMCs or T cells enriched from blood (not recorded which). The source is a man aged 45-60 years who had been exposed to COVID-19.

This chain links TRBV4-2 with TRBJ2-3; 9 nucleotides align to TRBD2. The CDR3 has 16 amino acids. Germline CDR1 and CDR2: LGHNA and YNFKEQ. Trimming cost V 4 bases and J 2 bases; bases outside gene matches: 7. The CDR3 spells CASSPTSGSTTDTQYF. CDR3 coding DNA: TGTGCCAGCAGCCCGACTAGCGGATCCACCACAGATACGCAGTATTTT.

V gene TRBV6-1 combines with J gene TRBJ2-5; 8 bases agree with TRBD2. Germline values: CDR1 MNHNS, CDR2 SASEGT. The V segment lost 2 bases and the J segment 5 bases; nucleotides outside the gene matches: 10. The CDR3 length is 16 residues. The chain's CDR3 is CASSELIAGGGETQYF. The CDR3 DNA is TGTGCCAGCAGTGAACTGATCGCGGGGGGCGGTGAGACCCAGTACTTC.

This clone came up once. The rearrangement joins TRBV28 to TRBJ2-1; 11 nucleotides match TRBD2. CDR3 length: 16 amino acids. With V trimmed by 10 bases and J by 7 bases, 15 bases remained unmatched. CDR1 and CDR2 from the germline V gene are MDHEN and SYDVKM. CDR3 region: CATTFLSGRAGNEQFF. The CDR3 nucleotides read TGTGCCACCACATTTCTTAGCGGGAGGGCAGGGAATGAGCAGTTCTTC. The full variable domain, rest sourced from reference TRBV28 and TRBJ2-1, is DVKVTQSSRYLVKRTGEKVFLECVQDMDHENMFWYRQDPGLGLRLIYFSYDVKMKEKGDIPEGYSVSREKKERFSLILESASTNQTSMYLCATTFLSGRAGNEQFFGPGTRLTVL.

The chain uses TRBV7-9 and TRBJ1-1; possibly TRBD1 for D (6 bases). Trimming cost V 5 bases and J 4 bases, with 14 bases left between them. This CDR3 comprises 14 residues. CDR1 is SEHNR, CDR2 FQNEAQ, per germline (reference sequence). The CDR3: CASSPRQETTEAFF. CDR3 DNA sequence: TGTGCCAGCAGCCCGCGACAGGAGACCACTGAAGCTTTCTTT.

The chain recombines TRBV19 with TRBJ2-2, with D possibly being TRBD1 (6 bases). Germline V CDR1 and CDR2: LNHDA, SQIVND (reference sequence). With 4 bases removed from V and 4 bases from J, the gap between germline ends came to 10 bases. The CDR3 totals 14 residues. The CDR3 loop reads CASSNTGSTGELFF. The CDR3 DNA sequence: TGTGCCAGTAGTAATACAGGGTCCACCGGGGAGCTGTTTTTT.

The rearrangement links TRBV5-5 to TRBJ1-1; 7 nucleotides agree with TRBD1. V was pared by 4 bases and J by 0 bases, with 12 bases of the junction left unmatched. CDR3 length equals 17 residues. The germline gives CDR1 SGHKS, CDR2 YYEKEE (reference sequence). CDR3 region: CASSHPGQQSLNTEAFF. The CDR3 DNA reads TGTGCCAGCAGCCACCCGGGACAGCAAAGCTTGAACACTGAAGCTTTCTTT.

The chain carries TRBV11-2 and TRBJ2-2, with no clear D. The V end was cut by 9 bases, the J end by 4 bases, with 15 bases between. The germline gives CDR1 SGHAT, CDR2 FQNNGV. The CDR3 covers 14 residues. CDR3 protein: CASAERTVTGELFF. The CDR3 bases are TGTGCCAGTGCGGAGCGAACGGTCACCGGGGAGCTGTTTTTT.

The gene calls are TRBV18 and TRBJ1-2; D is perhaps TRBD1 (6 bases). V dropped 3 bases and J dropped 3 bases, with 14 bases sitting between them. CDR3 length equals 15 residues. Germline values: CDR1 KGHSH, CDR2 LQKENI. CDR3 DNA: TGTGCCAGCTCACCCGAAGGGGGATTCGACTATGGCTACACCTTC. Translating it yields CASSPEGGFDYGYTF.

The rearrangement links TRBV7-8 to TRBJ2-3; D may be TRBD2 (6 bases). Germline CDR1 is SGHVS and CDR2 is FQNEAQ. Trimming stripped 3 bases from V and 7 bases from J, with 17 bases between. The CDR3 runs 15 residues. CDR3 bases: TGTGCCAGCAGCTTTACTGCTGTGGGGGGAAATACGCAGTATTTT. Translated: CASSFTAVGGNTQYF.

The chain joins TRBV5-1 to TRBJ1-4, with 7 nucleotides matching TRBD1. The germline CDR1 and CDR2 sequences are SGHRS and YFSETQ. The CDR3 is 14 amino acids. V shed 5 bases, J shed 5 bases, and the junction held 6 bases outside the gene matches. The DNA for the CDR3 is TGCGCCAGCAGACAGGGGACCGGGAATGAAAAACTGTTTTTT. Amino acids: CASRQGTGNEKLFF. The whole variable domain, remainder taken from reference TRBV5-1 and TRBJ1-4, is KAGVTQTPRYLIKTRGQQVTLSCSPISGHRSVSWYQQTPGQGLQFLFEYFSETQRNKGNFPGRFSGRQFSNSRSEMNVSTLELGDSALYLCASRQGTGNEKLFFGSGTQLSVL.